The clone carrying this TCR beta chain was seen many times. Its antigen is unknown. The trim removed 5 bases at V and 2 bases at J, leaving 8 bases unmatched. The CDR3 contains 16 residues. RNA transcripts served as the template for amplifying TCR beta CDR3 regions. The HTBI set primed first-round TCR CDR3 RT-PCR. TCRdb used MiXCR to reprocess the multiplex PCR reads, holding one entry per CDR3 protein. The repertoire holds fewer than 550,000 distinct CDR3 sequences, with 15% to 17% as singletons. The sample originates from a study of T cells in Graves' hyperthyroidism and ophthalmopathy. Study-level results: Most clonotypes expanded in the thyroid (above 0.001) were also present in blood.

Stable hyperthyroidism: no ophthalmopathy progression over 18 months of follow-up. Aged 18 to 65, the patients had hyperthyroidism that was newly diagnosed and had lasted under 2 months. Exclusion followed for patients with uncontrolled infection, other autoimmune disease, pregnancy or lactation. The sample consisted of blood. V usage is TRBV12-3 or TRBV12-4 and J usage is TRBJ1-2, with TRBD1 matching 10 bases. This TCR came from a woman aged 18-29 years with Graves' hyperthyroidism. CDR3 loop: CASSPTMGQGNYGYTF. As DNA, the CDR3 is TGTGCCAGCAGTCCGACAATGGGACAGGGGAACTATGGCTACACCTTC.